This TCR beta chain stems from a study of vaccination and CD4 T cells after COVID-19. Sequenced with the Oncomine TCR Beta short-read assay was DNA taken from cultured CD4+ T cells. One entry per CDR3 protein results from TCRdb running MiXCR on the PCR reads. The table has around 7,800 distinct CDR3 sequences, under 45% seen once. V lost 2 bases and J 2 bases, leaving 7 bases between the germline ends. The germline CDR1 and CDR2 sequences are SGHDN and FVKESK. The CDR3 sequence is 14 residues long. A few counts support this clonotype. Antigen unknown. Treatment indicated: approximately 9-day PBMC culture with coronavirus spike peptide pools or control peptides (ViraFEST assay). Investigators obtained the unexposed donor's CD4+ T cells before the COVID-19 pandemic (2011-2018).

Sequences were obtained from CD4+ T cells from blood, cultured in vitro. The source of this sequence is a human donor in good health. The chain uses TRBV14 and TRBJ1-5; no clear D gene. The CDR3 protein is CASSQLGGNQPQHF. CDR3 sequence (DNA): TGTGCCAGCAGCCAACTGGGTGGCAATCAGCCCCAGCATTTT.